Listed below are T cell receptor beta chains from one sample, sequenced in a study of T cells in tuberculosis. Profiling relied on immunoSEQ multiplex PCR, and the TCRdb table lists in-frame clones only, not all of them. This sample yields fewer than 40,000 clones, of which about 97% are seen a single time; approximately 5.8% belongs to the top ten. The source material was PBMCs. All receptors derive from a donor aged 10-30 years with latent tuberculosis or without tuberculosis infection. CDR3s include the opening cysteine and the closing phenylalanine or tryptophan. D genes are given only for firm matches.

>TRBV4-1|TRBD2
CASSQERGRGGPETQYF
>TRBV2|.
CASSEDRVVHGYTF
>TRBV6-1|TRBD1
CASSEVGQLYEQYF
>TRBV28|.
CASSLALSIQYF
>TRBV7-9|TRBD1
CASSRTGGLNTEAFF
>TRBV30|.
CAWSLLGGPLSSYEQYF
>TRBV2|TRBD1
CASSADRAINEKLFF
>TRBV18|.
CASSPGGQGNQPQHF
>TRBV6-6|TRBD2
CASSGAGATYNEQFF
>TRBV6-6|.
CASSFTDEQFF
>TRBV5-4|.
CASSPRQANYGYTF